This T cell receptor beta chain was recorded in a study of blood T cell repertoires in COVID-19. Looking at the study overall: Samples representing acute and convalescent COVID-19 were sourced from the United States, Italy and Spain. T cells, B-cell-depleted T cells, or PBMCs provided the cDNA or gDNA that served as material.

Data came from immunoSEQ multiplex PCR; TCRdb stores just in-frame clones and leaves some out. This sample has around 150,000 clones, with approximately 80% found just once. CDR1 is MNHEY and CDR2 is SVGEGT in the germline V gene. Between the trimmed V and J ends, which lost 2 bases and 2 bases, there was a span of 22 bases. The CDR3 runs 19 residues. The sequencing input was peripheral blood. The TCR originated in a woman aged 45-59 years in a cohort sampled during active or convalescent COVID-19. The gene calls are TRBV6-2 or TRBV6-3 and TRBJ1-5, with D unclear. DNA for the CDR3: TGTGCCAGCAGTTACGCGGCCGGCAGGATCCGCGGGGGCAATCAGCCCCAGCATTTT. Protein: CASSYAAGRIRGGNQPQHF.